This T cell receptor beta chain was obtained from a study of cytomegalovirus exposure and HLA in healthy donors. Study context: The 110 million or so unique TCR beta sequences, from around 200 million T cells, were found by an earlier analysis.

This CDR3 contains 17 residues. Per germline, CDR1 SNHLY and CDR2 FYNNEI. The V segment lost 4 bases and the J segment 3 bases; nucleotides outside the gene matches: 10. The PCR had 60 Vbeta and 13 Jbeta primers. Profiled with immunoSEQ multiplex PCR; TCRdb holds only in-frame clones, not every one. The repertoire holds some 150,000 clones, with around 84% as singletons. The sample was PBMCs. The source of this sequence is a woman between 18 and 29 years old in good health and CMV-seronegative. The chain has TRBV2 and TRBJ2-1, with 9 bases identical to TRBD1. CDR3 sequence reads: CASSGSRDRVGYNEQFF. The CDR3 nucleotides are TGTGCCAGCAGTGGGTCCCGGGACAGGGTCGGCTACAATGAGCAGTTCTTC.